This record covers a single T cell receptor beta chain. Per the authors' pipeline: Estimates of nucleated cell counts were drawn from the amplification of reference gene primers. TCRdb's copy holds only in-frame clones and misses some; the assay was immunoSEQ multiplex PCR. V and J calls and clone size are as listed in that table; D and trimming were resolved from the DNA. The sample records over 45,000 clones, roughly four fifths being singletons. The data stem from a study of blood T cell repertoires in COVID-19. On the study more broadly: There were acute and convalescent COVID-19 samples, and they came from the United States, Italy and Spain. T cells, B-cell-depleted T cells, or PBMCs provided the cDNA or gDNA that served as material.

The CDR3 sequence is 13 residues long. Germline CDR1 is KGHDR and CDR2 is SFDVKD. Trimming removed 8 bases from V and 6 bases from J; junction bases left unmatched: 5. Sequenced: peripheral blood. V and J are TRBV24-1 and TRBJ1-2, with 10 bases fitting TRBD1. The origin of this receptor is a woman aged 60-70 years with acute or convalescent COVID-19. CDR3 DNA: TGTGCCACCACCTCCGGGACAGGGGATGGCTACACCTTC. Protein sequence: CATTSGTGDGYTF.